One and the same sample provided the 32 T cell receptor beta chains below, sequenced in a study of shared clonotypes between healthy human individuals. Sequencing used immunoSEQ multiplex PCR; TCRdb keeps in-frame clones, though not all of them. This repertoire shows approximately 740,000 clones, around two thirds found once; its top ten account for roughly 1.7%. Sequenced material: memory CD4+ T cells sorted from blood. Subset denoted: CD45RA-negative fraction. The receptors were sampled from a woman in her thirties in good health.

The chain uses TRBV5-1 and TRBJ2-2; TRBD2 is a possible D gene (6 bases). Trimming stripped 3 bases from V and 0 bases from J, with 18 bases between. Germline V gene lookup returns CDR1 SGHRS and CDR2 YFSETQ. CDR3 length equals 18 residues. The CDR3 is CASSSYPLDYSNTGELFF. The CDR3 DNA reads TGCGCCAGCAGCTCATACCCCTTGGACTACTCGAACACCGGGGAGCTGTTTTTT.

This clone showed up just a few times. Distinct nucleotide sequences in the sample also encode this CDR3. The chain has TRBV2 and TRBJ2-5; 9 bases line up with TRBD1. The V gene's germline CDR1 is SNHLY and CDR2 FYNNEI. This CDR3 region has 14 residues. Trimming removed 6 bases from V and 4 bases from J; junction bases left unmatched: 6. CDR3 sequence reads: CASSRTGGRETQYF. The DNA of the CDR3 is TGTGCCAGCAGCCGAACAGGGGGCCGAGAGACCCAGTACTTC.

The rearrangement links TRBV5-4 to TRBJ2-5; the match to TRBD1 covers 9 bases. The CDR3 consists of 16 residues. J was trimmed by 2 bases and V by 2 bases; bases with no gene match: 7. Germline lookup yields CDR1 SGHNT and CDR2 YYREEE (reference sequence). The CDR3: CASSFSLDRGQETQYF. As DNA, the CDR3 is TGTGCCAGCAGCTTCTCGCTAGACAGGGGGCAAGAGACCCAGTACTTC. The whole variable domain, filled in from reference TRBV5-4 and TRBJ2-5, reads ETGVTQSPTHLIKTRGQQVTLRCSSQSGHNTVSWYQQALGQGPQFIFQYYREEENGRGNFPPRFSGLQFPNYSSELNVNALELDDSALYLCASSFSLDRGQETQYFGPGTRLLVL.

The chain has TRBV13 and TRBJ2-5; 9 positions match TRBD1. The CDR3 spans 13 residues. Trimming at V came to 6 bases and at J to 5 bases, leaving 4 bases not matched to a gene. The germline CDR1 and CDR2 sequences are PRHDT and FYEKMQ (reference sequence). In DNA form, the CDR3 reads TGTGCCAGCAGAAGGACAGGGGTGGAGACCCAGTACTTC. This gives the protein CASRRTGVETQYF.

CDR3 amino acids: CASSSTGGQPQHF. The CDR3 DNA sequence: TGTGCCAGCAGCTCGACAGGGGGTCAGCCCCAGCATTTT. The chain employs TRBV7-9 and TRBJ1-5; 9 bases are shared with TRBD1. CDR1 and CDR2 from the germline V gene are SEHNR and FQNEAQ (reference sequence). This CDR3 has 13 residues. V lost 4 bases, J lost 6 bases, and 1 base stayed unmatched. The entire variable domain, with the rest obtained from reference TRBV7-9 and TRBJ1-5, is as follows: DTGVSQNPRHKITKRGQNVTFRCDPISEHNRLYWYRQTLGQGPEFLTYFQNEAQLEKSRLLSDRFSAERPKGSFSTLEIQRTEQGDSAMYLCASSSTGGQPQHFGDGTRLSIL.

This rearrangement joins TRBV5-1 to TRBJ2-7; 7 nucleotides align to TRBD2. The CDR3 totals 13 residues. Unmatched junction bases numbered 5, after V lost 2 bases and J lost 6 bases. The germline V gene encodes CDR1 SGHRS and CDR2 YFSETQ. The CDR3 spells CASSFSSGLEQYF. CDR3 bases: TGCGCCAGCAGCTTTAGTAGCGGGCTCGAGCAGTACTTC. Complete variable domain (other parts from reference TRBV5-1 and TRBJ2-7): KAGVTQTPRYLIKTRGQQVTLSCSPISGHRSVSWYQQTPGQGLQFLFEYFSETQRNKGNFPGRFSGRQFSNSRSEMNVSTLELGDSALYLCASSFSSGLEQYFGPGTRLTVT.

This chain links TRBV10-3 with TRBJ2-2, with D perhaps being TRBD1 or TRBD2 (5 bases each). Germline CDR1 is ENHRY and CDR2 is SYGVKD. The CDR3 extends over 16 amino acids. Trimming cost V 4 bases and J 2 bases, with 14 bases left between them. The CDR3 protein is CAISVRGPSNTGELFF. The CDR3 nucleotides read TGTGCCATCAGTGTCCGGGGCCCGAGTAACACCGGGGAGCTGTTTTTT.

The V call is TRBV10-3, the J call TRBJ2-1; D uncertain. The CDR3 runs to 14 residues. Trimming pared 6 bases from V and 10 bases from J, leaving 19 bases between. The V gene's germline CDR1 is ENHRY and CDR2 SYGVKD. The CDR3 coding sequence is TGTGCCATCAGCGAAGTAGATGGAGAGTGGGAGCAGTTCTTC. This translates into CAISEVDGEWEQFF.

This clone has just one count. This chain joins TRBV6-5 and TRBJ2-7, with 7 positions matching TRBD2. The trim removed 4 bases at V and 6 bases at J, leaving 15 bases unmatched. From germline, CDR1 is MNHEY and CDR2 SVGAGI. This CDR3 contains 16 residues. The DNA for the CDR3 is TGTGCCAGCAGTTCCCATCTAGTGGCGGGAGCTCGCGAGCAGTACTTC. This gives the protein CASSSHLVAGAREQYF.

V and J are TRBV2 and TRBJ1-5; TRBD1 agrees at 7 bases. The CDR3 spans 15 residues. CDR1 is SNHLY, CDR2 FYNNEI, per germline. V trimming: 6 bases; J trimming: 4 bases; junction bases outside the gene matches: 9. CDR3 region: CASRGDIQGNQPQHF. In DNA, the CDR3 is TGTGCCAGCAGGGGGGATATACAGGGGAATCAGCCCCAGCATTTT.

With regard to this clone: A read error may explain this, as a much larger clone is one base away. In the same sample, other DNA sequences code for this CDR3. The chain employs TRBV10-3 and TRBJ1-1; D ambiguous. V was cut by 8 bases and J by 1 base, with 5 bases left in between. The CDR3 consists of 11 residues. Germline V gene sequence: CDR1 ENHRY, CDR2 SYGVKD. This chain's CDR3 is CAIAGNTEAFF. CDR3 coding DNA: TGTGCCATCGCAGGGAACACTGAAGCTTTCTTT.

This sequence joins TRBV7-9 and TRBJ2-3; 8 bases map to TRBD1. After removal of 2 bases from V and 8 bases from J, the junction contained 6 bases not matched to a gene. The CDR3 runs to 14 residues. Germline V CDR1 and CDR2: SEHNR, FQNEAQ (reference sequence). The CDR3 spells CASSLPGQGATQYF. The CDR3 DNA reads TGTGCCAGCAGCTTACCCGGACAGGGCGCTACGCAGTATTTT.

The rearrangement joins TRBV27 to TRBJ2-7; TRBD2 matches 7 bases. J was trimmed by 1 base and V by 2 bases; bases with no gene match: 14. This CDR3 has 18 amino acids. CDR1 is MNHEY and CDR2 is SMNVEV in the germline V gene (reference sequence). CDR3 residues: CASSLTPPGVGGSYEQYF. Written as DNA, the CDR3 is TGTGCCAGCAGTTTAACCCCCCCCGGTGTGGGAGGGTCCTACGAGCAGTACTTC.

This clone was recorded a few times. V gene TRBV11-3 combines with J gene TRBJ2-2; tentative D call: TRBD2 (6 bases). This CDR3 spans 16 amino acids. Germline V gene sequence: CDR1 SGHNT, CDR2 YENEEA. Trimming stripped 4 bases from V and 3 bases from J, with 15 bases between. The CDR3 loop is CASSSSGTRHTGELFF. CDR3 in DNA: TGTGCCAGCAGCTCCTCCGGGACTCGACACACCGGGGAGCTGTTTTTT.

This chain links TRBV25-1 with TRBJ2-5; D may be TRBD2 (6 bases). The J call may be in error: the DNA end matches TRBJ2-7 better. The length of the CDR3 is 12 residues. Germline CDR1 reads MGHDK; CDR2 reads SYGVNS. The CDR3, as DNA: TGTGCCACAGGCGGAGGGATCTACGAGCAGTACTTC. Protein product: CATGGGIYEQYF.

This clone occurred once. The gene calls are TRBV5-1 and TRBJ2-3; TRBD2 matches at 7 bases. This CDR3 region has 13 residues. Germline V lookup: CDR1 SGHRS, CDR2 YFSETQ. Unmatched junction bases numbered 2, after V lost 3 bases and J lost 4 bases. The CDR3 here is CASSSRGADTQYF. The CDR3 bases are TGCGCCAGCAGCTCCCGGGGGGCAGATACGCAGTATTTT.

This chain connects TRBV2 to TRBJ1-2; D may be TRBD1 (6 bases). Trimming took 7 bases from V and 6 from J, leaving 12 bases between them. Germline loops: CDR1 SNHLY, CDR2 FYNNEI. CDR3 length: 12 residues. CDR3 sequence reads: CASKVGGDGYTF. The CDR3 DNA follows: TGTGCCAGCAAAGTCGGGGGCGATGGCTACACCTTC.

This clone has ten or more counts. V is TRBV6-1 and J is TRBJ2-1; 7 bases map to TRBD2. Germline-derived CDR1 and CDR2 are MNHNS and SASEGT. Trimming took 1 base from V and 6 from J; bases not matched to a gene: 6. This CDR3 has 15 amino acids. The CDR3 coding sequence is TGTGCCAGCAGTGAAGGAGCGGGAAGGGGCAATGAGCAGTTCTTC. Protein: CASSEGAGRGNEQFF.

This clone was found once. The V call is TRBV2, the J call TRBJ1-2; no definite D call. The CDR3 covers 13 residues. The germline gives CDR1 SNHLY, CDR2 FYNNEI. The germline V and J ends were trimmed by 3 bases and 0 bases, with 5 bases remaining between them. In DNA, the CDR3 is TGTGCCAGCAGTGAGGCAGCTAACTATGGCTACACCTTC. Translation gives CASSEAANYGYTF.

The V call is TRBV5-1, the J call TRBJ2-2; 7 bases match TRBD1. V lost 5 bases to trimming and J lost 1 base; unmatched junction nucleotides: 8. CDR1 and CDR2 from the germline V gene are SGHRS and YFSETQ. The CDR3 sequence is 16 residues long. The CDR3 is CASSQETGLNTGELFF. CDR3 bases: TGCGCCAGCAGTCAGGAGACAGGGTTGAACACCGGGGAGCTGTTTTTT.

The chain uses TRBV2 and TRBJ2-1; D ambiguous. The germline CDR1 and CDR2 sequences are SNHLY and FYNNEI. The CDR3 extends over 11 amino acids. V was shortened by 1 base and J by 12 bases, with 7 bases between the two germline ends. The CDR3 loop reads CASSEETPQFF. The CDR3 region has the DNA TGTGCCAGCAGTGAAGAGACGCCGCAGTTCTTC.

The gene calls are TRBV28 and TRBJ1-5, with D uncertain. The CDR3 loop spans 15 amino acids. Trimming cost V 6 bases and J 7 bases, with 19 bases left between them. Germline CDR1 is MDHEN and CDR2 is SYDVKM. The CDR3: CASSPLRRSGQPQHF. For the CDR3, the DNA is TGTGCCAGCAGCCCTCTCCGACGGTCCGGACAGCCCCAGCATTTT.

This clone showed up just once. V is TRBV29-1 and J is TRBJ1-5; TRBD1 is a possible D gene (5 bases). V lost 6 bases and J 4 bases, leaving 13 bases between the germline ends. Per germline, CDR1 SQVTM and CDR2 ANQGSEA. The CDR3 contains 13 residues. CDR3 amino acids: CSVAGQPNQPQHF. The CDR3 nucleotides read TGCAGCGTCGCCGGACAACCGAATCAGCCCCAGCATTTT.

The CDR3 protein is CASRSSGTGTGELFF. The CDR3 nucleotides read TGTGCCAGCAGGTCATCGGGGACAGGGACCGGGGAGCTGTTTTTT. V is TRBV28 and J is TRBJ2-2; 9 bases are shared with TRBD1. CDR1 and CDR2 (germline): MDHEN, SYDVKM. This CDR3 is built from 15 residues. Trimming cost V 6 bases and J 5 bases; bases outside gene matches: 7.

The genes are TRBV11-1 and TRBJ2-6; D is perhaps TRBD2 (5 bases). The germline V and J ends were trimmed by 0 bases and 4 bases, with 13 bases remaining between them. The CDR3 is 17 amino acids. Germline CDR1 reads SGHAT; CDR2 reads FQDESV (reference sequence). The DNA for the CDR3 is TGTGCCAGCAGCTTAGCGGCCCCACTAGGAGGGGCCAACGTCCTGACTTTC. It specifies CASSLAAPLGGANVLTF.

The chain joins TRBV19 to TRBJ1-4, with 11 bases aligning to TRBD1. Germline V gene data show CDR1 as LNHDA and CDR2 as SQIVND (reference sequence). The CDR3 extends over 15 amino acids. V shed 6 bases and J 0 bases; nucleotides not matched to a gene: 0. The CDR3 spells CASRGQGATNEKLFF. CDR3 DNA sequence: TGTGCCAGTAGGGGACAGGGGGCAACTAATGAAAAACTGTTTTTT.

This clone has more than one count but fewer than ten. The chain is built from TRBV11-2 and TRBJ1-2, with D uncertain. The CDR3 has 14 residues. With 3 bases removed from V and 4 bases from J, the gap between germline ends came to 12 bases. Germline CDR1 and CDR2: SGHAT and FQNNGV. The CDR3 sequence: CASSFGGRAYGYTF. In DNA form, the CDR3 reads TGTGCCAGCAGCTTCGGAGGGCGAGCCTATGGCTACACCTTC.

V is TRBV2 and J is TRBJ2-3; D gene unclear. CDR1 is SNHLY and CDR2 is FYNNEI in the germline V gene. This CDR3 is 14 amino acids long. Trimming took 7 bases from V and 1 from J, leaving 12 bases between them. The CDR3 spells CASTKEYRTDTQYF. The CDR3 coding sequence is TGTGCCAGCACTAAGGAGTACCGCACAGATACGCAGTATTTT.

The chain has TRBV27 and TRBJ2-5; D remains unclear. There are 17 residues in the CDR3. Germline V gives CDR1 MNHEY, CDR2 SMNVEV (reference sequence). The V end was cut by 3 bases, the J end by 3 bases, with 20 bases between. The CDR3 here is CASSLVWAVNSKETQYF. In DNA, the CDR3 is TGTGCCAGCAGTTTGGTCTGGGCAGTAAACTCGAAAGAGACCCAGTACTTC.

The rearrangement links TRBV27 to TRBJ1-4; TRBD1 aligns across 9 bases. The CDR3 covers 15 residues. Looked up from germline, CDR1 is MNHEY and CDR2 is SMNVEV (reference sequence). Trimming cost V 8 bases and J 7 bases; bases outside gene matches: 11. The CDR3 loop is CASSPGGTGSEKLFF. The CDR3 DNA reads as TGTGCCAGCTCCCCCGGGGGGACAGGGAGTGAAAAACTGTTTTTT. The full variable domain, in which reference TRBV27 and TRBJ1-4 provide the parts outside the CDR3, is EAQVTQNPRYLITVTGKKLTVTCSQNMNHEYMSWYRQDPGLGLRQIYYSMNVEVTDKGDVPEGYKVSRKEKRNFPLILESPSPNQTSLYFCASSPGGTGSEKLFFGSGTQLSVL.

V usage is TRBV11-3 and J usage is TRBJ2-1, with D perhaps matching TRBD2 (6 bases). CDR1 SGHNT and CDR2 YENEEA come from the germline V gene. The CDR3 has 14 residues. The V end lost 5 bases, the J end lost 6 bases, and 14 bases lay between the germline ends. In DNA, the CDR3 is TGTGCCAGCAGCCGTGGCGGGATTTTCAATGAGCAGTTCTTC. Its translation is CASSRGGIFNEQFF.

This clone was picked up a small number of times. This rearrangement joins TRBV9 to TRBJ2-2, with D perhaps matching TRBD2 (7 bases). Germline CDR1 and CDR2: SGDLS and YYNGEE. Trimming removed 4 bases at V and 4 bases at J, with 20 bases between. The length of the CDR3 is 17 residues. In DNA, the CDR3 is TGTGCCAGCAGCCCCTCCCTGGCGGGGGCGGGCACCGGGGAGCTGTTTTTT. It yields the protein CASSPSLAGAGTGELFF.